This TCR beta chain was captured by sequencing in a study of preoperative IRX-2 immunotherapy in early breast cancer. The treatment is: preoperative locoregional IRX-2 cytokine immunotherapy. Samples came from a phase Ib trial of preoperative locoregional IRX-2 cytokine immunotherapy. Sequencing used immunoSEQ multiplex PCR; TCRdb keeps in-frame clones, though not all of them. The sample consists of roughly 57,000 clones, approximately 94% of them appearing once. This CDR3 is 12 amino acids long. V gave up 1 base and J gave up 7 bases, with 7 bases separating them. In germline, CDR1 is SEHNR, CDR2 FQNEAQ (reference sequence).

The chain has TRBV7-9 and TRBJ1-2; a possible D gene is TRBD1 (5 bases). The receptor's source is a human donor with breast cancer. Sampling was performed from a patient treated with IRX-2 immunotherapy. The CDR3 nucleotides read TGTGCCAGCAGCTTAGATGGGGGTGGCTACACCTTC. Protein sequence: CASSLDGGGYTF.